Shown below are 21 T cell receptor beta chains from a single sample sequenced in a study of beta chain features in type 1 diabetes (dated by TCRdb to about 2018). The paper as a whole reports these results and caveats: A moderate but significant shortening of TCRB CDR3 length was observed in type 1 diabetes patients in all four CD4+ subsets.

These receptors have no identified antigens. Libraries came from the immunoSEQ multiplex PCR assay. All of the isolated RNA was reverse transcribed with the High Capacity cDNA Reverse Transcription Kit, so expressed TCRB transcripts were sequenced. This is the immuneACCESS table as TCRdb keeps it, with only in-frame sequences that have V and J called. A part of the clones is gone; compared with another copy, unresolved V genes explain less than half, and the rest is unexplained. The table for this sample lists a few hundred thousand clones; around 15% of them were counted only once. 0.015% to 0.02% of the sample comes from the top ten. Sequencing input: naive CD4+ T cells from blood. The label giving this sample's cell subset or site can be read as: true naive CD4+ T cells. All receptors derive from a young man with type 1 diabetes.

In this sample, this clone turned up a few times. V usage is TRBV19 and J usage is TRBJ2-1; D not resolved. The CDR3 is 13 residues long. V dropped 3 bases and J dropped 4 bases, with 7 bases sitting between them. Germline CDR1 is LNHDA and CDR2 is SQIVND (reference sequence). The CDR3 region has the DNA TGTGCCAGTAGTATGCGAGAATACAATGAGCAGTTCTTC. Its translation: CASSMREYNEQFF.

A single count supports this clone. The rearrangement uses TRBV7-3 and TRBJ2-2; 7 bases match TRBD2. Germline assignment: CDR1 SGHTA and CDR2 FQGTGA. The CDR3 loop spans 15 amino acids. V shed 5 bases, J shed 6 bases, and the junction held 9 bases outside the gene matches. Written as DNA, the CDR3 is TGTGCCAGCAGCCGGCAGGGCGGGAGTTCCGGGGAGCTGTTTTTT. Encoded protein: CASSRQGGSSGELFF.

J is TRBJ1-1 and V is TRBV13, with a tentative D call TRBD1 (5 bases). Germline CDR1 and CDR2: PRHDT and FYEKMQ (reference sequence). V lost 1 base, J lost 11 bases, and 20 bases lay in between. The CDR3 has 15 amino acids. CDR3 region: CASSLAAGGVIGAFF. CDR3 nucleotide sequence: TGTGCCAGCAGCTTAGCTGCGGGGGGGGTTATAGGGGCTTTCTTT.

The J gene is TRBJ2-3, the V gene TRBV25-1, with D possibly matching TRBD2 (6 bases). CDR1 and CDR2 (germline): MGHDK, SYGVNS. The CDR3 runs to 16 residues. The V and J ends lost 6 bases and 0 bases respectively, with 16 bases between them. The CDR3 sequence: CASSGEVAASTDTQYF. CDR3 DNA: TGTGCCAGCAGCGGGGAAGTAGCGGCTAGCACAGATACGCAGTATTTT.

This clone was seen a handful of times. The CDR3 sequence is CASSPSGAPTQYF. CDR3 nucleotides: TGTGCCAGCAGTCCTAGCGGGGCACCAACGCAGTATTTT. V is TRBV6-6 and J is TRBJ2-3; 9 bases map to TRBD2. CDR1 is MNHNY and CDR2 is SVGAGI in the germline V gene (reference sequence). The length of the CDR3 is 13 residues. Losses at the gene ends were 5 bases for V and 9 bases for J; bases not matched to a gene: 6.

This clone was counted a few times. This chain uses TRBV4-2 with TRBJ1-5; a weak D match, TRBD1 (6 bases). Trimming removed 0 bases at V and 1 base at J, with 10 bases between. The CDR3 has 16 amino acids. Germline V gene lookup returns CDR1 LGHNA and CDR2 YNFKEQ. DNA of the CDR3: TGTGCCAGCAGCCAAGAGGGGGGGCGAAGCAATCAGCCCCAGCATTTT. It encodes CASSQEGGRSNQPQHF.

For the CDR3, the DNA is TGTGCCAGCAGCTTAGATACCAGCAGCGCCTACGAGCAGTACTTC. Its protein is CASSLDTSSAYEQYF. The genes are TRBV7-2 and TRBJ2-7; D remains unclear. Trimming left V 1 base short and J 2 bases short, with 12 bases between. CDR3 size: 15 residues. Looked up from germline, CDR1 is SGHTA and CDR2 is FQGNSA.

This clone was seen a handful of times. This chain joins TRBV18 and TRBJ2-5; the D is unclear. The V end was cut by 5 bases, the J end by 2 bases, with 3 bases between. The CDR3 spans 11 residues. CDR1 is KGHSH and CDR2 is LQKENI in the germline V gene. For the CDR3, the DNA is TGTGCCAGCTCAACACAAGAGACCCAGTACTTC. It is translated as CASSTQETQYF.

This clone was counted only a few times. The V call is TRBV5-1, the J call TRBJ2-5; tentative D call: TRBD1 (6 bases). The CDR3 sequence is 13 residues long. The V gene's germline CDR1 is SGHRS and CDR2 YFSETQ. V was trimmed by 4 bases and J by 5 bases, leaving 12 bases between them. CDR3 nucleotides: TGCGCCAGCAGCCCGACAGGTGGCGAGACCCAGTACTTC. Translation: CASSPTGGETQYF.

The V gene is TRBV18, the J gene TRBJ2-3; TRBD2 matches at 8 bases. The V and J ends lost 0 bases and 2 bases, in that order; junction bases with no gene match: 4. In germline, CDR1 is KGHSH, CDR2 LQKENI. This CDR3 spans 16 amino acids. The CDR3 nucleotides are TGTGCCAGCTCACCACCGGGACTAGGGGTCACAGATACGCAGTATTTT. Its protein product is CASSPPGLGVTDTQYF.

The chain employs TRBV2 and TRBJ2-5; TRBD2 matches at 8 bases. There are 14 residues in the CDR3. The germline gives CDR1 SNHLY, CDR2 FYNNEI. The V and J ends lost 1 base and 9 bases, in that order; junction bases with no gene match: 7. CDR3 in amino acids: CASSEERGLGPQYF. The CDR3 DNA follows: TGTGCCAGCAGTGAAGAGCGGGGGCTCGGTCCCCAGTACTTC.

The CDR3 region has the DNA TGCAGCGCGCTGCTACCCCCGGGACGCGGCCAGCGGGGAAACTACGAGCAGTACTTC. Protein product: CSALLPPGRGQRGNYEQYF. The chain recombines TRBV29-1 with TRBJ2-7, with TRBD2 matching over 7 bases. Trimming took 7 bases from V and 3 from J; bases not matched to a gene: 27. From germline, CDR1 is SQVTM and CDR2 ANQGSEA. The CDR3 runs to 19 residues.

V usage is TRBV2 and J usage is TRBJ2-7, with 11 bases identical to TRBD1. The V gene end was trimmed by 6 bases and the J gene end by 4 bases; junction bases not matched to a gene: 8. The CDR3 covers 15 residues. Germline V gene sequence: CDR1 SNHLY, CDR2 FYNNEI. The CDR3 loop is CASSRPGQGGYEQYF. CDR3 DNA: TGTGCCAGCAGCAGGCCGGGACAGGGGGGTTACGAGCAGTACTTC.

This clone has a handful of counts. CDR3 nucleotide sequence: TGTGCCAGCTCACCCAACTACGCGAACACTGAAGCTTTCTTT. Amino acid sequence: CASSPNYANTEAFF. The rearrangement joins TRBV18 to TRBJ1-1; D not resolved. This CDR3 region has 14 residues. The germline V gene has CDR1 KGHSH and CDR2 LQKENI. V dropped 3 bases and J dropped 1 base, with 9 bases sitting between them.

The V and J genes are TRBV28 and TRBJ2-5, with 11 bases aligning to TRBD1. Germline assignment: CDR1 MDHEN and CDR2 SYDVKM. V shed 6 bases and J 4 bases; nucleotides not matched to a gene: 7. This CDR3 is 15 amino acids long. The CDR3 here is CASRRDRGYRETQYF. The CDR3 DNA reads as TGTGCCAGCAGGAGGGACAGGGGGTACCGAGAGACCCAGTACTTC. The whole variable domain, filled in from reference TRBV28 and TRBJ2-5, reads DVKVTQSSRYLVKRTGEKVFLECVQDMDHENMFWYRQDPGLGLRLIYFSYDVKMKEKGDIPEGYSVSREKKERFSLILESASTNQTSMYLCASRRDRGYRETQYFGPGTRLLVL.

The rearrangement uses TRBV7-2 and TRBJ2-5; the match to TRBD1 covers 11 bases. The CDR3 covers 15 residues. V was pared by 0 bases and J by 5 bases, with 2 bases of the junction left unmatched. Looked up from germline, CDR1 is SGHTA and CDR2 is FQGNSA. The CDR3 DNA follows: TGTGCCAGCAGCTTAGCGGGGACAGGGGGGGAGACCCAGTACTTC. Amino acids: CASSLAGTGGETQYF.

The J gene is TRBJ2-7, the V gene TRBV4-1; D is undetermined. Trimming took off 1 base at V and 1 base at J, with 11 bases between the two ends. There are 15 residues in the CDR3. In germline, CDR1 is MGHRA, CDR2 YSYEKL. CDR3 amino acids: CASSQGKTPSYEQYF. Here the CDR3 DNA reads TGCGCCAGCAGCCAAGGGAAGACACCTTCCTACGAGCAGTACTTC.

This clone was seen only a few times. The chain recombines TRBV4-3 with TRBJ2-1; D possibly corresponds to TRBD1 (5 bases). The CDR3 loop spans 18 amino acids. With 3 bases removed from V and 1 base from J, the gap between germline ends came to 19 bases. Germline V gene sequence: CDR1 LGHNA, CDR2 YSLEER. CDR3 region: CASSQPPPQGWSYNEQFF. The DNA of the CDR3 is TGCGCCAGCAGCCAGCCTCCCCCTCAGGGCTGGTCCTACAATGAGCAGTTCTTC.

The CDR3 coding sequence is TGTGCCAGCTCATCATACCCGGGACAGAGGGATGAGCAGTTCTTC. Its protein is CASSSYPGQRDEQFF. The chain has TRBV18 and TRBJ2-1, with 7 positions matching TRBD1. V lost 5 bases to trimming and J lost 8 bases; unmatched junction nucleotides: 12. This CDR3 is 15 amino acids long. Germline V CDR1 and CDR2: KGHSH, LQKENI.

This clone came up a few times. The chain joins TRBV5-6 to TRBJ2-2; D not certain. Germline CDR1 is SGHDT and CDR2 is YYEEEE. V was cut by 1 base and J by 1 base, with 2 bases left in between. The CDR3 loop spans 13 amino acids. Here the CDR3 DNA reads TGTGCCAGCAGCTTGCTGAACACCGGGGAGCTGTTTTTT. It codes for CASSLLNTGELFF.

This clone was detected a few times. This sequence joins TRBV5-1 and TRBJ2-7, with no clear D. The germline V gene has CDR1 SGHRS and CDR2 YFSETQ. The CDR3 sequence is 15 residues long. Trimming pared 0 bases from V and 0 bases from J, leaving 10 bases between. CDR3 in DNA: TGCGCCAGCAGCTTGGCAGATTTGAACTCCTACGAGCAGTACTTC. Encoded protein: CASSLADLNSYEQYF.